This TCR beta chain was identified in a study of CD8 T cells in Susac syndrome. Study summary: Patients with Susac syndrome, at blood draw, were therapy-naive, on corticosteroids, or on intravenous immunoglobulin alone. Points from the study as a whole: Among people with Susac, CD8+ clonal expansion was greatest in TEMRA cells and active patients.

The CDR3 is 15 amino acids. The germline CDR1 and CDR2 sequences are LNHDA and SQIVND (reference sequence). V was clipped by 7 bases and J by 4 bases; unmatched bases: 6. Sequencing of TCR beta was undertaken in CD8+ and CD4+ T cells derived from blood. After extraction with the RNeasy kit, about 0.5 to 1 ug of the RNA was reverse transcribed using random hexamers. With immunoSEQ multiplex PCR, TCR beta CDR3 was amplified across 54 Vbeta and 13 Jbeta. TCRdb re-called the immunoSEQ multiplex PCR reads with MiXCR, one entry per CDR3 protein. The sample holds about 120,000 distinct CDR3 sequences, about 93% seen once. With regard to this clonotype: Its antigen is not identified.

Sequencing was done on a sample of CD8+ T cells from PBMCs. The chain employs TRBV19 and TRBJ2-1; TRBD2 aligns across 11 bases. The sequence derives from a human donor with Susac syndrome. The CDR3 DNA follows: TGTGCCAGTACCTCGCGACTAGCGGGGTACAATGAGCAGTTCTTC. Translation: CASTSRLAGYNEQFF.